Included here is one T cell receptor beta chain sequence, with context. This sample stems from a study of blood T cell repertoires in COVID-19. The wider study: Researchers got acute and convalescent COVID-19 samples from the United States, Italy and Spain. From T cells, B-cell-depleted T cells, or PBMCs came the material, which was cDNA or gDNA.

Unmatched junction bases numbered 4, after V lost 4 bases and J lost 4 bases. Germline assignment: CDR1 MGHRA and CDR2 YSYEKL. The CDR3 runs to 16 residues. Original processing methods: Nucleated cell number was recorded as an estimate derived from reference gene primer amplification. Repertoires were generated with immunoSEQ multiplex PCR, while TCRdb's copy carries only in-frame clones and drops some. Clone size and the V and J calls come from that table; the DNA yielded D and trimming. The sample consists of a few hundred thousand clones, more than 80% of them appearing once. V is TRBV4-1 and J is TRBJ2-2; 12 nucleotides match TRBD2. Source material: peripheral blood. This TCR was recovered from a middle-aged man with acute or convalescent COVID-19. CDR3 coding DNA: TGCGCCAGCAGCCGTTCTAGCGGGAGGGTCACCGGGGAGCTGTTTTTT. Protein sequence: CASSRSSGRVTGELFF.